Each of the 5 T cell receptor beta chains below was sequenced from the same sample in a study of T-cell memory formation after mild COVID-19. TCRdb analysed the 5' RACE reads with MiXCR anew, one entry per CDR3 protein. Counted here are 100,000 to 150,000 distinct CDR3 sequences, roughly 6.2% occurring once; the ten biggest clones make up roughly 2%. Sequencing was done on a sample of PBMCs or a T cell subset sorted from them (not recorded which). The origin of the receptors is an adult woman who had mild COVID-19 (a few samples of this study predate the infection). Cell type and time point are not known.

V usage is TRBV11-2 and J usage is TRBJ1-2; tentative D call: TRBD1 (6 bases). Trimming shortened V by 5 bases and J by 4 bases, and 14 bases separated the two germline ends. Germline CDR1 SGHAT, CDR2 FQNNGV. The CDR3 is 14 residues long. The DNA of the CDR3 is TGTGCCAGCAGCGCCAGCGGGGGCTTCTATGGCTACACCTTC. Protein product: CASSASGGFYGYTF.

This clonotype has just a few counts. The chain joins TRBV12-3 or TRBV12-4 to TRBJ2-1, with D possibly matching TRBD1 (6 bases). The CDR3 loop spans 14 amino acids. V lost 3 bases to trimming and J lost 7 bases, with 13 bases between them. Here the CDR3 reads CASSFGQSRNEQFF. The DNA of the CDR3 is TGTGCCAGCAGTTTTGGACAGAGCCGAAATGAGCAGTTCTTC.

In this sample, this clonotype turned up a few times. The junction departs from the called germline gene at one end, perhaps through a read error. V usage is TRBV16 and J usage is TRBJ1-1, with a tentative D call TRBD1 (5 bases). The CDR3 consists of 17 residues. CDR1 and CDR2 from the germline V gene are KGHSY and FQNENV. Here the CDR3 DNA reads TGTGCCAGCAGCCCACCGGTGTATGGGGGACCCCGCCTTGGGACTTTTTTT. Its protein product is CASSPPVYGGPRLGTFF.

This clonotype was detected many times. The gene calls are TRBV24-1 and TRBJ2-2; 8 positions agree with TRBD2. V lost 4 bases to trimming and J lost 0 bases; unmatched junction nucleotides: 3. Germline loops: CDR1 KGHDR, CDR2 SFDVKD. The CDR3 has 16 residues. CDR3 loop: CATSDSGLANTGELFF. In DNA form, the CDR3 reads TGTGCCACCAGTGACTCGGGACTAGCGAACACCGGGGAGCTGTTTTTT.

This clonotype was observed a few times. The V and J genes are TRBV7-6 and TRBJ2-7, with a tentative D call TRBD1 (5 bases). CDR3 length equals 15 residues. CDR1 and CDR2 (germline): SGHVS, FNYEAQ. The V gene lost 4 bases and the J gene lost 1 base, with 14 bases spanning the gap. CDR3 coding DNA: TGTGCCAGCAGCTCCCCAAGGGGCAGTTCCTACGAGCAGTACTTC. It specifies CASSSPRGSSYEQYF.